This T cell receptor beta chain was observed in a study of spatial heterogeneity in lung cancer. In the study overall: The count of detected beta-chain sequences consistently exceeded that of alpha-chain sequences.

V trimming: 1 base; J trimming: 5 bases; junction bases outside the gene matches: 6. CDR1 and CDR2 from the germline V gene are SGHTA and FQGNSA. This CDR3 contains 16 residues. A unique molecular identifier was attached to every TCR cDNA molecule. TCRdb re-called the 5' RACE reads with MiXCR, one entry per CDR3 protein. The sample has about 52,000 distinct CDR3 sequences, roughly 8.1% seen once. Study-wide results and caveats: More often at tumor resection than at routine follow-up, ubiquitous expanded tumor TCRs were detected in the blood.

This clonotype has at least ten counts. Its target is not known. This sample's time point: blood at routine non-recurrence follow-up after resection. Unsorted whole RNA samples from tumor, nontumor lung or frozen PBMC were sequenced. Sequencing was performed on PBMCs, taken at follow-up. This clonotype was sampled from a female donor with early-stage non-small cell lung cancer. This rearrangement joins TRBV7-2 to TRBJ2-1; 9 bases line up with TRBD2. This chain's CDR3 is CASSLEVAGEDNEQFF. CDR3 bases: TGTGCCAGCAGCTTAGAGGTAGCGGGGGAGGACAATGAGCAGTTCTTC. The full variable domain, rest sourced from reference TRBV7-2 and TRBJ2-1, is GAGVSQSPSNKVTEKGKDVELRCDPISGHTALYWYRQSLGQGLEFLIYFQGNSAPDKSGLPSDRFSAERTGGSVSTLTIQRTQQEDSAVYLCASSLEVAGEDNEQFFGPGTRLTVL.